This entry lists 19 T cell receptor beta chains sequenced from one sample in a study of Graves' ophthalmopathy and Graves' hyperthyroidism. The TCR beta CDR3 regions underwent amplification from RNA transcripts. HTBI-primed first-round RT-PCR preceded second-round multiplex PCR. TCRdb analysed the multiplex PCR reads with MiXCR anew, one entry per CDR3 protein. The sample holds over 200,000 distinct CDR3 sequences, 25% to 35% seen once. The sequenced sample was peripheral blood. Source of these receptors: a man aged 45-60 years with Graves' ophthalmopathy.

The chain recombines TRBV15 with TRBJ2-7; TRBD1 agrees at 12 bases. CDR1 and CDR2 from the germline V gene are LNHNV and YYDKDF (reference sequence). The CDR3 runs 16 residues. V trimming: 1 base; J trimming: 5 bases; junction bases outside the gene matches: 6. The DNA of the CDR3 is TGTGCCACCAGCAGAGCAAAGGGACAGGGGGCCCACGAGCAGTACTTC. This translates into CATSRAKGQGAHEQYF.

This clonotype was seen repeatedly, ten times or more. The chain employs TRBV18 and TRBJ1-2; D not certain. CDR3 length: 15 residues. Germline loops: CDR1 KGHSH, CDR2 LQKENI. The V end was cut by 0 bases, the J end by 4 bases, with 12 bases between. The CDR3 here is CASSPPAVGIYGYTF. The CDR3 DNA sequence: TGTGCCAGCTCACCACCGGCCGTCGGGATCTATGGCTACACCTTC.

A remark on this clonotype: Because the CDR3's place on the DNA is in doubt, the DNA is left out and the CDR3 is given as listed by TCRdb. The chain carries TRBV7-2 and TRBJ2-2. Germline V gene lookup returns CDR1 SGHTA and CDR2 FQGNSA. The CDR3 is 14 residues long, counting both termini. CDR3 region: CVPRRGEVPGSCFF.

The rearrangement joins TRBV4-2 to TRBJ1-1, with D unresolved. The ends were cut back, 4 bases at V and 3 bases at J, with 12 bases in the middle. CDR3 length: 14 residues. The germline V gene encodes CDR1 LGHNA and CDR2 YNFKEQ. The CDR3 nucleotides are TGTGCCAGCAGCCCCAGGTGGTTGGACACTGAAGCTTTCTTT. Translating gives CASSPRWLDTEAFF.

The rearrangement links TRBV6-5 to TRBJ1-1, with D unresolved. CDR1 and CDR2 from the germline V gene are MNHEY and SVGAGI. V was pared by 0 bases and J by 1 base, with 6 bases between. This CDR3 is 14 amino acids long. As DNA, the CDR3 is TGTGCCAGCAGTTACTCGAAGTGGAACACTGAAGCTTTCTTT. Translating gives CASSYSKWNTEAFF.

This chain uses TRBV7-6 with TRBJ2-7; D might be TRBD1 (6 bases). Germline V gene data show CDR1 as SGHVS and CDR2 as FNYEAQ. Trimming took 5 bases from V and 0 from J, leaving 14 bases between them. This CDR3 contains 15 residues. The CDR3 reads CASSRSTGSSYEQYF. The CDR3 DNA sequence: TGTGCCAGCAGCAGGAGCACAGGGTCCTCCTACGAGCAGTACTTC.

The DNA of the CDR3 is TGTGCCAGCAGCCTTACAGGGGGCAGTAACACCGGGGAGCTGTTTTTT. Translating gives CASSLTGGSNTGELFF. The rearrangement links TRBV7-8 to TRBJ2-2; 9 bases are shared with TRBD1. The CDR3 is 16 residues long. V shed 5 bases and J 2 bases; nucleotides not matched to a gene: 6. Germline V CDR1 and CDR2: SGHVS, FQNEAQ. Full variable domain (outside the CDR3, taken from reference TRBV7-8 and TRBJ2-2): GAGVSQSPRYKVAKRGQDVALRCDPISGHVSLFWYQQALGQGPEFLTYFQNEAQLDKSGLPSDRFFAERPEGSVSTLKIQRTQQEDSAVYLCASSLTGGSNTGELFFGEGSRLTVL.

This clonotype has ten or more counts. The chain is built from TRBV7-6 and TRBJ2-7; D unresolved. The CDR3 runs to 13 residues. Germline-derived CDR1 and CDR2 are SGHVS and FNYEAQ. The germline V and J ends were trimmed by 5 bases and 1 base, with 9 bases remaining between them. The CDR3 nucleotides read TGTGCCAGCAGCAAGGGATCATCCTACGAGCAGTACTTC. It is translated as CASSKGSSYEQYF.

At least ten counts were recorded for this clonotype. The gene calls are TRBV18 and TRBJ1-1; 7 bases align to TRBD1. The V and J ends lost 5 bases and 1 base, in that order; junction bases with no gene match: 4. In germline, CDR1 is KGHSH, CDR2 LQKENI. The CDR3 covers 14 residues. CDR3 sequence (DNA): TGTGCCAGCTCAGCGGACAGGAAGAACACTGAAGCTTTCTTT. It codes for CASSADRKNTEAFF.

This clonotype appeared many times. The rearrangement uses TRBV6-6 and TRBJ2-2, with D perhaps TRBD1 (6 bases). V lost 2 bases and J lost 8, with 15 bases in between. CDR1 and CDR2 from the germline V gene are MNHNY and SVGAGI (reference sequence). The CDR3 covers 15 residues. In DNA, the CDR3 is TGTGCCAGCAGTTACCACGACAGGCGTCAAGGGGAGCTGTTTTTT. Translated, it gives CASSYHDRRQGELFF.

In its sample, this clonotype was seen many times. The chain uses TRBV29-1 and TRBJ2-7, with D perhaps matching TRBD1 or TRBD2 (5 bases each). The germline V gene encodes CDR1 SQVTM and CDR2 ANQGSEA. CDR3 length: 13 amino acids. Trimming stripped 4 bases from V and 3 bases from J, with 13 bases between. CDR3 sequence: CSVVSRDGYEQYF. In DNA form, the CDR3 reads TGCAGCGTTGTATCCCGGGACGGCTACGAGCAGTACTTC.

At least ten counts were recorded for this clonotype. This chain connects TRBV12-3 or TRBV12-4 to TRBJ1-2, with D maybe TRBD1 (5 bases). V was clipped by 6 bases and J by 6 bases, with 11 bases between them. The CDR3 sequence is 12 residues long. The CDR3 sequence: CASRAGQDGYTF. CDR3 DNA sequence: TGTGCCAGCAGAGCAGGGCAGGATGGCTACACCTTC.

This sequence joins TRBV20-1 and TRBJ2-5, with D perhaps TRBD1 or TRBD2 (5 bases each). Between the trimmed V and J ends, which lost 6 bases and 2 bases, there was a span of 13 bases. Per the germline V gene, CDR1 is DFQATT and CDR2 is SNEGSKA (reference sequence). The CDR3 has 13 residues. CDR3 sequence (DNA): TGCAGTGCCGGGACGCGAAGACAAGAGACCCAGTACTTC. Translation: CSAGTRRQETQYF.

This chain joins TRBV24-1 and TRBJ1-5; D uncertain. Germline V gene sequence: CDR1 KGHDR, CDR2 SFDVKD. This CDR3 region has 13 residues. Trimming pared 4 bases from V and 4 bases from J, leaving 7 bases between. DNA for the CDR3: TGTGCCACCAGTGAGCACAGAAATCAGCCCCAGCATTTT. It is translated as CATSEHRNQPQHF.

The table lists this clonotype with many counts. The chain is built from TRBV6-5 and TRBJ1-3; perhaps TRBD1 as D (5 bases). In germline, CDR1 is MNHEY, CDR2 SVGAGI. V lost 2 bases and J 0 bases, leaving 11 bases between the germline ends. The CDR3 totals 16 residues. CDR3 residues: CASSYGGESSGNTIYF. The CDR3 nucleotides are TGTGCCAGCAGTTACGGGGGGGAAAGCTCTGGAAACACCATATATTTT.

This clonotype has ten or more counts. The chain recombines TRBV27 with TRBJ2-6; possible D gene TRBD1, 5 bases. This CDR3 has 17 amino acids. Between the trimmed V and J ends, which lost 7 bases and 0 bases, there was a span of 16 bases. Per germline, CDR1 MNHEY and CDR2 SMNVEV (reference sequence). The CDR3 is CASTSRTRSSGANVLTF. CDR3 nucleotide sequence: TGTGCCAGCACCTCGAGGACAAGGTCCTCTGGGGCCAACGTCCTGACTTTC. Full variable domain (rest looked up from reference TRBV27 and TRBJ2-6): EAQVTQNPRYLITVTGKKLTVTCSQNMNHEYMSWYRQDPGLGLRQIYYSMNVEVTDKGDVPEGYKVSRKEKRNFPLILESPSPNQTSLYFCASTSRTRSSGANVLTFGAGSRLTVL.

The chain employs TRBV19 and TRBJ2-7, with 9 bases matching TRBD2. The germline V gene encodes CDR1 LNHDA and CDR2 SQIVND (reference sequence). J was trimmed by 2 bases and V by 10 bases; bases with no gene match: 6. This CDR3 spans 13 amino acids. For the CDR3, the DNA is TGTGCCACCGTTGGCGGGAGGGCCTACGAGCAGTACTTC. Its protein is CATVGGRAYEQYF.

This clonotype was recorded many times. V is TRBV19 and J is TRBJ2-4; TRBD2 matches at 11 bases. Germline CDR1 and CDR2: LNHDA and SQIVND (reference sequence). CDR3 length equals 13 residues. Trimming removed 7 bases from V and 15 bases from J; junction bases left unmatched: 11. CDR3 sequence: CASTGTSGWLPYF. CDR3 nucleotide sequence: TGTGCCAGTACCGGGACTAGCGGCTGGCTTCCGTACTTC.

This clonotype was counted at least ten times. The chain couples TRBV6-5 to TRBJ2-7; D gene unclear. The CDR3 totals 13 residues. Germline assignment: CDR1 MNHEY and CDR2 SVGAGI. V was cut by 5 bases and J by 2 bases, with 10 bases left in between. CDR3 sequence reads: CASSPTYAYEQYF. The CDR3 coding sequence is TGTGCCAGCAGTCCCACGTATGCCTACGAGCAGTACTTC.